This TCR beta chain was found in a study of patients and donors after allogeneic stem cell transplantation. The sample holds a few counts of this clonotype. TCRdb called the RT-PCR reads again in MiXCR, with one record for every CDR3 protein. The sample has approximately 250,000 distinct CDR3 sequences, around an eighth seen once; the top ten hold under 14%. The junction had 12 bases not matched to a gene; V was cut back by 3 bases and J by 9 bases. Germline-derived CDR1 and CDR2 are SGHNT and YYREEE (reference sequence). The CDR3 contains 16 residues. Material: blood, either unsorted or a sorted T cell fraction (not recorded which). The J gene is TRBJ2-4, the V gene TRBV5-4; 10 nucleotides line up with TRBD1. This TCR was sampled from a human donor who was either an allogeneic HSCT recipient or a stem cell or donor lymphocyte infusion donor (not recorded which). It is not recorded whose cells these are; they may come from a transplant donor. The chain's CDR3 is CASSSERQGAGGIQYF. For the CDR3, the DNA is TGTGCCAGCAGCTCCGAAAGACAGGGGGCTGGGGGCATTCAGTACTTC.